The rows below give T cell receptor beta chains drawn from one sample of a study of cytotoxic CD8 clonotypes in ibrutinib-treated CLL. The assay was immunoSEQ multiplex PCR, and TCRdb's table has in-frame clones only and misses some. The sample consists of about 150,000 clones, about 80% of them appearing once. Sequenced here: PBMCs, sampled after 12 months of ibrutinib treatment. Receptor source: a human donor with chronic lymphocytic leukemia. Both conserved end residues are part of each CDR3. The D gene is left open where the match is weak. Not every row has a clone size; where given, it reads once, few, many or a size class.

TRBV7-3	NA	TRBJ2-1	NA	TGTGCCAGCAGCCGCATCAGGGGTGCGACGAGAGGTGAGCAGTTCTTC	CASSRIRGATRGEQFF
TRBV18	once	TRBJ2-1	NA	TGTGCCAGCTCACCACCGGACGATCTAGGGAACGCGCAGTTCTTC	CASSPPDDLGNAQFF
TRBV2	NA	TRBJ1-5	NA	TGTGCCAGCAGCGCCACTTACAGGGGCAATCAGCCCCAGCATTTT	CASSATYRGNQPQHF
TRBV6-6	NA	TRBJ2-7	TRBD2	TGTGCCAGCAGATCCGTAGCGGGCGTCTACGAGCAGTACTTC	CASRSVAGVYEQYF
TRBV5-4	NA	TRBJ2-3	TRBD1	TGTGCCAGCTGCGACAGGGGAGGCGCAGATACGCAGTATTTT	CASCDRGGADTQYF
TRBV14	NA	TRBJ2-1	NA	TGTGCCAGCAGCCAAGGACGGACAGTTACTTTCGATGAGCAGTTCTTC	CASSQGRTVTFDEQFF
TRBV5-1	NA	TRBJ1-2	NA	TGCGCCAGCAGCGTGGACCCGCGGGATAACTATGGCTACACCTTC	CASSVDPRDNYGYTF
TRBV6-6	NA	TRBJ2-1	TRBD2	TGTGCCAGCAGTTACTCGAGGACTGGCGGGAGATATGAGCAGTTCTTC	CASSYSRTGGRYEQFF
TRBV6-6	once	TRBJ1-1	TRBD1	TGTGCCAGCAGTTTACGGACAGGGGGACTTACTGAAGCTTTCTTT	CASSLRTGGLTEAFF
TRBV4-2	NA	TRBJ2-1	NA	TGTGCCAGCAGCCAAGAAGTCCTACAGGTCACAAATGAGCAGTTCTTC	CASSQEVLQVTNEQFF
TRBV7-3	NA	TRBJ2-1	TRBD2	TGTGCCAGCAGCTTAGGGCAGTCGTGGACTAGAGGGGAGCAGTTCTTC	CASSLGQSWTRGEQFF
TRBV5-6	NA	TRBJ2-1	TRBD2	TGTGCCAGCAGCTTGTTTGCGGGAGTTAATGAGCAGTTCTTC	CASSLFAGVNEQFF
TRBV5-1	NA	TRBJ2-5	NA	TGCGCCAGCAGCCCCCAGGGCTTTTTGGGTACAGAGACCCAGTACTTC	CASSPQGFLGTETQYF
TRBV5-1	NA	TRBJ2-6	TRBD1	TGCGCCAGCAGCCCTGACAGGGTCGGGGCCAACGTCCTGACTTTC	CASSPDRVGANVLTF
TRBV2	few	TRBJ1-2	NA	TGTGCCTCACGAGGCCCGGGAGCTAACTATGGCTACACCTTC	CASRGPGANYGYTF
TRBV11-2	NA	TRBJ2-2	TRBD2	TGTGCCAGCAGCCAGGGAGGGCTTGACACCGGGGAGCTGTTTTTT	CASSQGGLDTGELFF
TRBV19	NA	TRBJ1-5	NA	TGTGCCAGTAGTATAGAAAATCCGACAGGCGGTCAGCCCCAGCATTTT	CASSIENPTGGQPQHF
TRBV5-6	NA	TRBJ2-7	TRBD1	TGTGCCAGCAGCGCCGGGACAGGCCACACGGGACTCTACGAGCAGTACTTC	CASSAGTGHTGLYEQYF
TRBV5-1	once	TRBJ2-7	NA	TGCGCCAGCAGCTTGGCGGTATCAGAATCCCTTACCTACGAGCAGTACTTC	CASSLAVSESLTYEQYF
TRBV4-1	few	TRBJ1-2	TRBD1	TGCGCCAGCAGCCGACCGGGACAGAAGGATGGCTACACCTTC	CASSRPGQKDGYTF